This T cell receptor beta chain was sequenced during a study of early T cells in non-severe SARS-CoV-2 infection. The germline V and J ends were trimmed by 6 bases and 8 bases, with 12 bases remaining between them. This CDR3 has 12 amino acids. This clonotype was seen more than once but under ten times. Unique molecular identifiers tagged individual cDNA molecules. TCRdb called the 5' RACE reads again in MiXCR, with one record for every CDR3 protein. The sample includes around 60,000 distinct CDR3 sequences, around 13% of them seen just once. This chain links TRBV12-3 or TRBV12-4 with TRBJ2-3; no firm D call. Sequencing was done on a sample of whole blood. The sequence came from an adult who was a healthcare worker with PCR-confirmed SARS-CoV-2 infection or an uninfected control (not recorded which). For the CDR3, the DNA is TGTGCCAGCAGCGGCGAGTCGGTTACGCAGTATTTT. It is translated as CASSGESVTQYF.